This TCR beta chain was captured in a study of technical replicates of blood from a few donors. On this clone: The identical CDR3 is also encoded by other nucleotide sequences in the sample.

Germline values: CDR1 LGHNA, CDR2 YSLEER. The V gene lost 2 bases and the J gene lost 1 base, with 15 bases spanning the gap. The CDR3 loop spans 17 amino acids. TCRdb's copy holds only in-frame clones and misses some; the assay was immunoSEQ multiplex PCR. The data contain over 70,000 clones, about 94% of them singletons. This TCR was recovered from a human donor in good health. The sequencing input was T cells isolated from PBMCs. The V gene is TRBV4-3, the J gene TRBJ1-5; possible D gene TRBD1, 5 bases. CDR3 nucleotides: TGCGCCAGCAGCCAAAACGGGGGTGGAGGGAGCAATCAGCCCCAGCATTTT. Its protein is CASSQNGGGGSNQPQHF.